The clone carrying this TCR beta chain was detected once. Its antigen is not known. The data belong to a study of T-cell memory formation after mild COVID-19. Findings of the study overall: Second-wave clones that peaked on day 37 lacked confirmed SARS-CoV-2 specificity. Cross-reactive memory seemingly joined, as some responding clones were found in pre-infection memory.

TCRdb analysed the 5' RACE reads with MiXCR anew, one entry per CDR3 protein. The sample comprises tens of thousands of distinct CDR3 sequences, 9.3% of which are singletons, and 1.1% rests with the top ten. This CDR3 region has 14 residues. Trimming took 6 bases from V and 7 from J; bases not matched to a gene: 9. In germline, CDR1 is MNHEY, CDR2 SMNVEV (reference sequence). The sequence came from a man between 18 and 29 years old who had mild COVID-19 (a few samples of this study predate the infection). Cell type and time point are not known. J is TRBJ2-1 and V is TRBV27, with 7 bases fitting TRBD1. Sequencing was carried out using PBMCs or a T cell subset sorted from them (not recorded which). The CDR3 spells CASSLQTGPNEQFF. The CDR3 bases are TGTGCCAGCAGCCTACAGACAGGGCCGAATGAGCAGTTCTTC.